This T cell receptor (beta chain) was recovered during a study of CD8+ T cells in alopecia areata. Study-level information: The approximately 7-10-week-old female C3H/HeJ mice were given skin taken from approximately 6-13-month-old C3H/HeJ graft donors that had spontaneous alopecia.

Specified time point: mouse skin 3 weeks after grafting. Extraction of RNA preceded its reverse transcription into cDNA, which served as the sequencing template. Sequenced by immunoSEQ multiplex PCR; TCRdb stores in-frame clones only, minus some. The record shows thousands of clones for this sample, with no singletons present. Points from the study as a whole: Higher clonality and more expanded CD8+ clones appeared in lesional than normal scalp.

Germline V CDR1 and CDR2: SNHLY, FYNGKV (reference sequence). Trimming pared 1 base from V and 0 bases from J, leaving 10 bases between. This CDR3 is built from 15 residues. This clone showed up many times. Its antigen is unidentified. Gene names refer to mouse genes. Read data end 4 residues before the CDR3 end; the end is taken from the germline J gene. This chain connects TRBV3 to TRBJ2-7; perhaps TRBD1 as D (5 bases). The receptor comes from a C3H/HeJ mouse with alopecia areata. Strain haplotype (MHC): H2-k. This specimen was skin, taken at week 3. CDR3 in amino acids: CASSLEAGISYEQYF. CDR3 bases read: TGTGCCAGCAGCTTAGAGGCAGGGATCTCCTAT. Using reference TRBV3 and TRBJ2-7 for the parts outside the CDR3, the full variable domain is GPKVLQIPSHQIIDMGQMVTLNCDPVSNHLYFYWYKQILGQQMEFLVNFYNGKVMEKSKLFKDQFSVERPDGSYFTLKIQPTALEDSAVYFCASSLEAGISYEQYFGPGTRLTVL.